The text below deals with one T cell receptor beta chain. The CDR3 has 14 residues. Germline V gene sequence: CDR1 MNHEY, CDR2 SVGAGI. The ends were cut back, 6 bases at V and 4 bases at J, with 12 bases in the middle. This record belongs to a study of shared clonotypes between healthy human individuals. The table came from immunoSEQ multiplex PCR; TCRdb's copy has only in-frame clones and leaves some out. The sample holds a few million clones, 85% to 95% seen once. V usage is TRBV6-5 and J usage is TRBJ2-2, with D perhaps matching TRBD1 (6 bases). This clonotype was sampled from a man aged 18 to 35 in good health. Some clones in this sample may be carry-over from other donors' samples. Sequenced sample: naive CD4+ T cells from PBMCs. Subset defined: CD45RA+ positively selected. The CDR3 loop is CASSPDRFTGELFF. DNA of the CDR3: TGTGCCAGCAGCCCGGACAGATTCACCGGGGAGCTGTTTTTT.